This TCR beta chain emerged from a study of CD8 T cells in ankylosing spondylitis. Broader study findings: Seemingly characteristic of ankylosing spondylitis blood was a TCR beta motif consisting of eight highly homologous variants. As for the disease-linked clones, they showed a CD8+ phenotype and occurred at relatively low frequencies in peripheral blood. Reports say disease-linked clones showed up significantly more in matched ankylosing spondylitis synovial fluid.

The CDR3 is 15 amino acids. V lost 5 bases and J 0 bases, leaving 11 bases between the germline ends. Germline lookup yields CDR1 LNHDA and CDR2 SQIVND (reference sequence). Quantitative 5'-RACE with molecular barcodes generated TCR beta libraries. One entry per CDR3 protein results from TCRdb running MiXCR on the 5' RACE reads. The sample records 45,000 or so distinct CDR3 sequences, 11% being singletons. This clonotype was found many times. As yet, its antigen is unknown. The chain is built from TRBV19 and TRBJ1-5; no definite D call. The specimen sequenced was blood, either unsorted or a sorted T cell fraction (not recorded which). The clonotype was recovered from a male donor with ankylosing spondylitis or in good health (not recorded which). In DNA form, the CDR3 reads TGTGCCAGTAGTCCCCTTCTTTATAGCAATCAGCCCCAGCATTTT. Translation gives CASSPLLYSNQPQHF.